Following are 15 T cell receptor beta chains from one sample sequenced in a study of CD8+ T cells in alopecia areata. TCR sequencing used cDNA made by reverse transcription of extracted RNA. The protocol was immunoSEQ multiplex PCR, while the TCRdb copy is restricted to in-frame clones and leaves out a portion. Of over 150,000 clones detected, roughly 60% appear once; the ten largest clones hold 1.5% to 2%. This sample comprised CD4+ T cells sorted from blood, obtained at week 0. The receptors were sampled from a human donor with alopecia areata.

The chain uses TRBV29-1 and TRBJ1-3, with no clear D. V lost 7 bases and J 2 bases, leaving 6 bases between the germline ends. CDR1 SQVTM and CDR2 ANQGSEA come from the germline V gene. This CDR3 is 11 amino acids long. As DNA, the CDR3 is TGCAGCGCCAACGCTGGAAACACCATATATTTT. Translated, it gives CSANAGNTIYF.

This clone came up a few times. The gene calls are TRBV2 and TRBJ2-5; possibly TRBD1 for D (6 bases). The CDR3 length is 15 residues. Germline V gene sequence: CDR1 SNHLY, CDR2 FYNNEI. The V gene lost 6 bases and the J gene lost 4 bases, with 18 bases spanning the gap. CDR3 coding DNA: TGTGCCAGCAGCTCTTACAGGGAATTGGCAGAGACCCAGTACTTC. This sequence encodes CASSSYRELAETQYF. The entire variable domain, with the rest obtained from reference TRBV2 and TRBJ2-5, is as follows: EPEVTQTPSHQVTQMGQEVILRCVPISNHLYFYWYRQILGQKVEFLVSFYNNEISEKSEIFDDQFSVERPDGSNFTLKIRSTKLEDSAMYFCASSSYRELAETQYFGPGTRLLVL.

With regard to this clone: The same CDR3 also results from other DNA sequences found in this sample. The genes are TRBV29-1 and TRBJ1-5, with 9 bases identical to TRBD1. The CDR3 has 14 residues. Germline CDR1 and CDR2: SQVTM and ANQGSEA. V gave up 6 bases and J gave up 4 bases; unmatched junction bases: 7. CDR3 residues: CSVRGQGSNQPQHF. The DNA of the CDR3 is TGCAGCGTCAGAGGACAGGGGAGTAATCAGCCCCAGCATTTT.

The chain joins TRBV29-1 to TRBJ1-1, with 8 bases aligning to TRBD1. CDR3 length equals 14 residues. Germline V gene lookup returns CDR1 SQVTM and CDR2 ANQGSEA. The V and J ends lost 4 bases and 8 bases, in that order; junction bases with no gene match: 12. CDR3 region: CSVGYRGKRMEAFF. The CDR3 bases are TGCAGCGTTGGTTACAGGGGGAAGAGGATGGAAGCTTTCTTT.

CDR3 loop: CASSLGPANQPQHF. CDR3 bases: TGTGCCAGCAGCTTAGGGCCGGCCAATCAGCCCCAGCATTTT. V gene TRBV9 combines with J gene TRBJ1-5, with D unclear. Between the trimmed V and J ends, which lost 4 bases and 3 bases, there was a span of 11 bases. The CDR3 runs to 14 residues. From germline, CDR1 is SGDLS and CDR2 YYNGEE.

This chain's CDR3 is CASSQVEKWDTQYF. In DNA, the CDR3 is TGCGCCAGCAGTCAGGTAGAGAAGTGGGATACGCAGTATTTT. The genes are TRBV5-1 and TRBJ2-3; D ambiguous. The CDR3 runs 14 residues. Germline assignment: CDR1 SGHRS and CDR2 YFSETQ. Deletions cut 5 bases from V and 6 bases from J, with 16 bases between.

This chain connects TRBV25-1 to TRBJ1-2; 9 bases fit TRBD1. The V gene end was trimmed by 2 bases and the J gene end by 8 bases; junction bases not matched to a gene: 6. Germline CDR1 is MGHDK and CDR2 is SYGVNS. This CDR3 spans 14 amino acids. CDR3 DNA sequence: TGTGCCAGCAGTGAAGGGGGGACAGGGACCGGCTACACCTTC. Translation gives CASSEGGTGTGYTF.

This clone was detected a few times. The CDR3 bases are TGTGCCAGCACCCTGAGGCGTGGCAATGAGCAGTTCTTC. Its translation: CASTLRRGNEQFF. This chain uses TRBV28 with TRBJ2-1; the D is unclear. Germline assignment: CDR1 MDHEN and CDR2 SYDVKM. The CDR3 totals 13 residues. V shed 7 bases and J shed 6 bases, with 13 bases lying between them.

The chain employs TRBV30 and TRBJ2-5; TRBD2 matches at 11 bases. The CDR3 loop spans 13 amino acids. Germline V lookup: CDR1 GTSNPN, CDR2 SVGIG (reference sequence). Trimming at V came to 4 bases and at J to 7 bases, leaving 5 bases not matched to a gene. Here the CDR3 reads CAWTHSGGGTQYF. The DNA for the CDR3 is TGTGCCTGGACCCATAGCGGGGGGGGGACCCAGTACTTC.

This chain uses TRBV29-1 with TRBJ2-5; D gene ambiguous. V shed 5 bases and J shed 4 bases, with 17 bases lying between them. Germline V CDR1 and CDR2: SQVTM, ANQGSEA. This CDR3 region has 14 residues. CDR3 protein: CSVISTDKRETQYF. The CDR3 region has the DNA TGCAGCGTTATTTCCACCGACAAGCGAGAGACCCAGTACTTC.

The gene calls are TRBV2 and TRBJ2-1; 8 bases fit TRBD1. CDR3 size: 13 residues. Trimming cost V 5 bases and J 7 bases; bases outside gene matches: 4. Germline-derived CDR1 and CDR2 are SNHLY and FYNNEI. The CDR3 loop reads CASSMRQGNEQFF. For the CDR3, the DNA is TGTGCCAGCAGTATGCGACAGGGGAATGAGCAGTTCTTC.

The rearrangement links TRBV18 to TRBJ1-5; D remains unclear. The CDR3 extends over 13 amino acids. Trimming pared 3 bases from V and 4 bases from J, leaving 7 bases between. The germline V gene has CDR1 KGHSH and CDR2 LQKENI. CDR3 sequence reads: CASSPQDNQPQHF. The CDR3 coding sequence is TGTGCCAGCTCACCCCAGGATAATCAGCCCCAGCATTTT.

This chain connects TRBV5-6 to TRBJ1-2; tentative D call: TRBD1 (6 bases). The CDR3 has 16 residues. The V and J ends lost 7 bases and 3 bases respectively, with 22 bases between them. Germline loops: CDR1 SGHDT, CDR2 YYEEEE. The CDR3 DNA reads TGTGCCAGCCATTGGGGACTAGAGGGGGAGGACTATGGCTACACCTTC. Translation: CASHWGLEGEDYGYTF.

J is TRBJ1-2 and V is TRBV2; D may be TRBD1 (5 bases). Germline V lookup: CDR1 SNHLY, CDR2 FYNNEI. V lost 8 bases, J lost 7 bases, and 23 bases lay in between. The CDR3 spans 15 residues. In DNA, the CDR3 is TGTGCCAGCGTCGCCATGCCAGGGTTCGCGGGTGGCTACACCTTC. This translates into CASVAMPGFAGGYTF.

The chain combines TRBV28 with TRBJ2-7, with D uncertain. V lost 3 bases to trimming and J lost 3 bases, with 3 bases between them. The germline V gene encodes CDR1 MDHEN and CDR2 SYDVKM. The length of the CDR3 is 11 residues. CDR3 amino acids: CASSFGYEQYF. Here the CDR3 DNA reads TGTGCCAGCAGTTTCGGCTACGAGCAGTACTTC.